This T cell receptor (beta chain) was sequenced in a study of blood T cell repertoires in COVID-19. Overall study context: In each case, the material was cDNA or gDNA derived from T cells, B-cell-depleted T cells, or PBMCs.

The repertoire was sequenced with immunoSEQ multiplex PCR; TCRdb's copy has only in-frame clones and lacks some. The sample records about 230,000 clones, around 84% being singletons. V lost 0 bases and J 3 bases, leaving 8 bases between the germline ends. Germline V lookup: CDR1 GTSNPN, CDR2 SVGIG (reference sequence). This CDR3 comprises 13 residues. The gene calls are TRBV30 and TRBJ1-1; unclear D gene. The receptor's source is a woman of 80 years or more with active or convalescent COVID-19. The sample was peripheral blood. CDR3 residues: CAWSVTVDTEAFF. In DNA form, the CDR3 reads TGTGCCTGGAGTGTAACAGTCGACACTGAAGCTTTCTTT.